This T cell receptor beta chain appears in the sequencing data of a study of cytomegalovirus exposure and HLA in healthy donors. The junction had 5 bases not matched to a gene; V was cut back by 4 bases and J by 5 bases. Germline V gene sequence: CDR1 KGHSY, CDR2 FQNENV. There are 14 residues in the CDR3. The PCR had 60 Vbeta and 13 Jbeta primers. Here immunoSEQ multiplex PCR was the method, and the copy in TCRdb shows in-frame clones only, minus some. The sample carries 90,000 to 140,000 clones, 60% to 85% recorded once. The gene calls are TRBV16 and TRBJ1-5, with 7 bases identical to TRBD1. Material for sequencing was PBMCs. The TCR sequence derives from a male donor in good health and CMV-seronegative. CDR3 in amino acids: CASSPRQGDQPQHF. The CDR3 DNA is TGTGCCAGCAGCCCACGACAGGGTGATCAGCCCCAGCATTTT.